One T cell receptor (beta chain) is described in this entry. Other DNA variants within this sample encode the same CDR3. The CDR3 is 13 residues long. CDR1 LGHDT and CDR2 YNNKEL come from the germline V gene (reference sequence). Trimming stripped 1 base from V and 4 bases from J, with 7 bases between. The method was immunoSEQ multiplex PCR; TCRdb's version includes in-frame clones alone and lacks a portion of them. The data show approximately 260,000 clones, around 85% seen once. The data are from a study of blood T cell repertoires in COVID-19. This chain connects TRBV3-1 (or the pseudogene TRBV3-2) to TRBJ1-1; D might be TRBD1 (6 bases). This TCR came from a woman aged 40 to 49 with active or convalescent COVID-19. What was sequenced was peripheral blood. The CDR3 loop is CASSQVRGTEAFF. CDR3 nucleotides: TGTGCCAGCAGCCAAGTCAGGGGCACTGAAGCTTTCTTT.